These 3 T cell receptor beta chains share one sample of origin, sequenced in a study of T-cell memory formation after mild COVID-19. TCRdb re-derived calls from the 5' RACE reads in MiXCR, one entry per CDR3 protein. The sample holds about 49,000 distinct CDR3 sequences; 25% to 30% are singletons and the top ten take about 39%. The sequencing input was PBMCs or a T cell subset sorted from them (not recorded which). These TCRs come from a man between 18 and 35 years old who had mild COVID-19 (a few samples of this study predate the infection). Cell type and time point are not known.

V is TRBV7-9 and J is TRBJ2-2; D call uncertain. CDR1 and CDR2 (germline): SEHNR, FQNEAQ (reference sequence). This CDR3 region has 13 residues. V gave up 1 base and J gave up 10 bases, with 10 bases separating them. CDR3 protein: CASSLEAIQELFF. In DNA form, the CDR3 reads TGTGCCAGCAGCTTAGAGGCGATTCAGGAGCTGTTTTTT.

The chain recombines TRBV4-1 with TRBJ2-7; weak D call: TRBD1 (6 bases). The V end was cut by 5 bases, the J end by 0 bases, with 11 bases between. The CDR3 extends over 14 amino acids. Germline lookup yields CDR1 MGHRA and CDR2 YSYEKL. The CDR3 DNA reads as TGCGCCAGCAGCGTACGGGACAACTCCTACGAGCAGTACGTC. Encoded protein: CASSVRDNSYEQYV.

The chain combines TRBV5-1 with TRBJ2-1; TRBD2 is a possible D gene (6 bases). The germline CDR1 and CDR2 sequences are SGHRS and YFSETQ. Trimming cost V 5 bases and J 4 bases, with 16 bases left between them. The CDR3 length is 15 residues. DNA for the CDR3: TGCGCCAGCAGTTGGCGGGACGGAACATACAATGAGCAGTTCTTC. Translated: CASSWRDGTYNEQFF.